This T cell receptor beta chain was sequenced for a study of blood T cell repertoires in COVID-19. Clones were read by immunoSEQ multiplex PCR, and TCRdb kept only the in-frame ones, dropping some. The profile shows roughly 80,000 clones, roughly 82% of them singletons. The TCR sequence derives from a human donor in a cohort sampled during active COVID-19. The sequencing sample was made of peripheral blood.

The chain's CDR3 is CASSHRISTYEQYF. The CDR3 nucleotides read TGCGCCAGCAGCCACAGAATTTCCACCTACGAGCAGTACTTC. The V gene is TRBV5-1, the J gene TRBJ2-7; D is uncertain. Germline V lookup: CDR1 SGHRS, CDR2 YFSETQ. V shed 4 bases and J shed 2 bases, with 13 bases lying between them. This CDR3 spans 14 amino acids.